The present TCR beta chain was sequenced within a study of T cell repertoires in cytomegalovirus infection. Looking at the study overall: Carrying CMV and the relevant HLA type showed in public TCR beta signatures.

This clonotype came up many times. Its antigen is not identified. The CDR3 loop spans 12 amino acids. Between the trimmed V and J ends, which lost 2 bases and 3 bases, there was a span of 5 bases. Whole-study findings and limits: HLA-C-restricted CMV clonotypes gave the most frequent clonotype in two of eight donors.

TCRdb analysed the reads with MiXCR anew, one entry per CDR3 protein. The sample lists roughly 630,000 distinct CDR3 sequences, more than 20% occurring once. The chain employs TRBV12-3 or TRBV12-4 and TRBJ2-7; no definite D call. This TCR was sampled from a human donor in good health (CMV status not recorded). Some clones in this sample may be carry-over from other donors' samples. The sequenced material came from CD8+ T cells from PBMCs. The DNA for the CDR3 is TGTGCCAGCAGTTTAAACCGCTACGAGCAGTACTTC. It translates to CASSLNRYEQYF.